These T cell receptor beta chains were read from a single sample in a study of shared clonotypes between healthy human individuals. Only in-frame clones appear in the TCRdb table, and some are missing; sequencing was by immunoSEQ multiplex PCR. The sample holds around 690,000 clones, about 92% seen once. Sequenced input: memory CD8+ T cells from PBMCs. These receptors were obtained from a man aged 18 to 30 in good health. Some clones in this sample may be carry-over from other donors' samples. CDR3s include the opening cysteine and the closing phenylalanine or tryptophan. Fields, in order: J gene, V gene, clone size, D gene, CDR3 protein, CDR3 DNA. D genes are given only for firm matches. The size field is filled for only some rows; it gives once, few, many or a size class.

j_gene: TRBJ2-1
v_gene: TRBV7-9
abundance: -
d_gene: -
CDR3aa: CASTDLTLSSYNEQFF
CDR3nt: TGTGCCAGCACCGACTTAACCCTTAGCTCCTACAATGAGCAGTTCTTC

j_gene: TRBJ2-7
v_gene: TRBV11-3
abundance: -
d_gene: -
CDR3aa: CASSARDSYEQYF
CDR3nt: TGTGCCAGCAGTGCCAGGGACTCCTACGAGCAGTACTTC

j_gene: TRBJ1-5
v_gene: TRBV7-9
abundance: -
d_gene: -
CDR3aa: CASSLGMGDQPQHF
CDR3nt: TGTGCCTCCTCTCTGGGCATGGGAGATCAGCCCCAGCATTTT

j_gene: TRBJ2-7
v_gene: TRBV7-2
abundance: -
d_gene: -
CDR3aa: CASSLVGGTRSYEQYF
CDR3nt: TGTGCCAGCAGCTTAGTGGGCGGGACTCGCTCCTACGAGCAGTACTTC

j_gene: TRBJ2-1
v_gene: TRBV28
abundance: once
d_gene: -
CDR3aa: CASSLFQGSYNEQFF
CDR3nt: TGTGCCAGCAGTTTATTCCAGGGCTCCTACAATGAGCAGTTCTTC

j_gene: TRBJ1-1
v_gene: TRBV29-1
abundance: -
d_gene: -
CDR3aa: CSAAGGEAFF
CDR3nt: TGCAGCGCCGCGGGCGGGGAAGCTTTCTTT

j_gene: TRBJ2-3
v_gene: TRBV27
abundance: -
d_gene: -
CDR3aa: CASSLGAVPLTDTQYF
CDR3nt: TGTGCCAGCAGCCTTGGGGCTGTGCCGCTCACAGATACGCAGTATTTT

j_gene: TRBJ2-7
v_gene: TRBV7-2
abundance: -
d_gene: TRBD2
CDR3aa: CASSARKNGGFYEQYF
CDR3nt: TGTGCCAGCAGCGCCCGAAAAAACGGGGGGTTCTACGAGCAGTACTTC

j_gene: TRBJ2-2
v_gene: TRBV27
abundance: -
d_gene: TRBD2
CDR3aa: CASIGLAGRDTGELFF
CDR3nt: TGTGCCAGCATCGGACTAGCGGGTCGGGACACCGGGGAGCTGTTTTTT

j_gene: TRBJ2-1
v_gene: TRBV6-1
abundance: -
d_gene: -
CDR3aa: CASSGYGNYNEQFF
CDR3nt: TGTGCCAGCAGTGGCTACGGGAATTACAATGAGCAGTTCTTC

j_gene: TRBJ2-3
v_gene: TRBV9
abundance: -
d_gene: -
CDR3aa: CASSPSSSTDTQYF
CDR3nt: TGTGCCAGCAGCCCTTCCTCTAGCACAGATACGCAGTATTTT

j_gene: TRBJ1-5
v_gene: TRBV27
abundance: -
d_gene: TRBD1
CDR3aa: CASSLYRGGQPQHF
CDR3nt: TGTGCCAGCAGTTTATACAGGGGTGGCCAGCCCCAGCATTTT

j_gene: TRBJ2-7
v_gene: TRBV13
abundance: -
d_gene: TRBD1
CDR3aa: CASSLGRTGTYEQYF
CDR3nt: TGTGCCAGCAGCTTAGGCAGGACAGGCACCTACGAGCAGTACTTC

j_gene: TRBJ1-1
v_gene: TRBV9
abundance: few
d_gene: -
CDR3aa: CASSVEPAGHRNTEAFF
CDR3nt: TGTGCCAGCAGCGTAGAACCTGCAGGGCATCGGAACACTGAAGCTTTCTTT

j_gene: TRBJ2-1
v_gene: TRBV28
abundance: -
d_gene: TRBD1
CDR3aa: CASSFGLTGGSYNEQFF
CDR3nt: TGTGCCAGCAGTTTCGGATTAACAGGGGGCTCCTACAATGAGCAGTTCTTC

j_gene: TRBJ1-2
v_gene: TRBV28
abundance: once
d_gene: -
CDR3aa: CASAEAGINYGYTF
CDR3nt: TGTGCCAGCGCCGAGGCCGGGATTAACTATGGCTACACCTTC

j_gene: TRBJ2-7
v_gene: TRBV7-9
abundance: -
d_gene: -
CDR3aa: CASSAPTGPYEQYF
CDR3nt: TGTGCCAGCAGCGCGCCTACCGGACCCTACGAGCAGTACTTC

j_gene: TRBJ2-1
v_gene: TRBV7-9
abundance: once
d_gene: -
CDR3aa: CASSFRTSKNNEQFF
CDR3nt: TGTGCCAGCAGCTTCCGGACATCGAAAAACAATGAGCAGTTCTTC

j_gene: TRBJ2-3
v_gene: TRBV6-1
abundance: few
d_gene: TRBD1
CDR3aa: CASSELDRVWTDTQYF
CDR3nt: TGTGCCAGCAGTGAGCTGGACAGGGTTTGGACAGATACGCAGTATTTT

j_gene: TRBJ2-2
v_gene: TRBV7-8
abundance: -
d_gene: -
CDR3aa: CASSLEVLVIRSNTGELFF
CDR3nt: TGTGCCAGCAGCTTAGAGGTACTAGTCATTCGTTCGAACACCGGGGAGCTGTTTTTT

j_gene: TRBJ2-2
v_gene: TRBV7-8
abundance: -
d_gene: TRBD2
CDR3aa: CASSFSLAGANTGELFF
CDR3nt: TGTGCCAGCAGCTTTTCATTAGCGGGGGCGAACACCGGGGAGCTGTTTTTT

j_gene: TRBJ1-5
v_gene: TRBV13
abundance: -
d_gene: -
CDR3aa: CASSLRGADQPQHF
CDR3nt: TGTGCCAGCAGCTTAAGGGGGGCGGATCAGCCCCAGCATTTT

j_gene: TRBJ1-1
v_gene: TRBV30
abundance: few
d_gene: -
CDR3aa: CAWSVDAWTEAFF
CDR3nt: TGTGCCTGGAGTGTGGACGCATGGACTGAAGCTTTCTTT

j_gene: TRBJ2-5
v_gene: TRBV5-4
abundance: -
d_gene: -
CDR3aa: CASSQEGAGTGQETQYF
CDR3nt: TGTGCCAGCAGCCAAGAAGGAGCCGGGACGGGTCAAGAGACCCAGTACTTC

j_gene: TRBJ2-7
v_gene: TRBV29-1
abundance: -
d_gene: -
CDR3aa: CSVHSGGNYEQYF
CDR3nt: TGCAGCGTTCACAGCGGAGGGAACTACGAGCAGTACTTC

j_gene: TRBJ1-2
v_gene: TRBV29-1
abundance: -
d_gene: -
CDR3aa: CSVIFPGGADYGYTF
CDR3nt: TGCAGCGTTATCTTCCCGGGGGGCGCGGACTATGGCTACACCTTC

j_gene: TRBJ2-1
v_gene: TRBV27
abundance: once
d_gene: TRBD2
CDR3aa: CASSFGTSGLDEQFF
CDR3nt: TGTGCCAGCAGTTTCGGGACTAGCGGCCTCGATGAGCAGTTCTTC

j_gene: TRBJ2-1
v_gene: TRBV11-3
abundance: -
d_gene: -
CDR3aa: CASSSRTQTNEQFF
CDR3nt: TGTGCCAGCAGCTCCCGAACTCAAACCAATGAGCAGTTCTTC

j_gene: TRBJ2-3
v_gene: TRBV30
abundance: -
d_gene: TRBD2
CDR3aa: CAWDQRGSSTDTQYF
CDR3nt: TGTGCCTGGGACCAGCGGGGCAGTAGCACAGATACGCAGTATTTT

j_gene: TRBJ2-5
v_gene: TRBV5-5
abundance: -
d_gene: -
CDR3aa: CASSAYRGGRETQYF
CDR3nt: TGTGCCAGCAGCGCCTACAGGGGAGGGAGGGAGACCCAGTACTTC

j_gene: TRBJ2-2
v_gene: TRBV7-2
abundance: -
d_gene: -
CDR3aa: CASSFVSRDTGELFF
CDR3nt: TGTGCCAGCAGCTTCGTCTCCAGGGACACCGGGGAGCTGTTTTTT

j_gene: TRBJ2-5
v_gene: TRBV28
abundance: -
d_gene: -
CDR3aa: CASSARGDGRLQETQYF
CDR3nt: TGTGCCAGCAGCGCTCGAGGGGACGGAAGACTCCAAGAGACCCAGTACTTC

j_gene: TRBJ1-2
v_gene: TRBV27
abundance: -
d_gene: -
CDR3aa: CASSLTMPVHGYTF
CDR3nt: TGTGCCAGCAGTTTGACCATGCCAGTCCATGGCTACACCTTC

j_gene: TRBJ2-1
v_gene: TRBV6-5
abundance: few
d_gene: TRBD2
CDR3aa: CASSYSPSSGDNEQFF
CDR3nt: TGTGCCAGCAGTTACTCGCCGTCTAGCGGGGACAATGAGCAGTTCTTC

j_gene: TRBJ2-7
v_gene: TRBV4-1
abundance: -
d_gene: TRBD2
CDR3aa: CASSLGTSGGYEQYF
CDR3nt: TGCGCCAGCAGCCTAGGGACTAGCGGAGGCTACGAGCAGTACTTC

j_gene: TRBJ1-5
v_gene: TRBV7-9
abundance: once
d_gene: -
CDR3aa: CASSLASWPVGQPQHF
CDR3nt: TGTGCCAGCAGCTTAGCGTCTTGGCCCGTCGGTCAGCCCCAGCATTTT

j_gene: TRBJ1-2
v_gene: TRBV13
abundance: -
d_gene: -
CDR3aa: CASRGGGTDGYTF
CDR3nt: TGTGCCAGCAGGGGAGGGGGTACCGATGGCTACACCTTC

j_gene: TRBJ2-7
v_gene: TRBV9
abundance: -
d_gene: -
CDR3aa: CASSASQSSYEQYF
CDR3nt: TGTGCCAGCAGCGCATCGCAGAGCTCCTACGAGCAGTACTTC

j_gene: TRBJ2-7
v_gene: TRBV27
abundance: -
d_gene: TRBD1
CDR3aa: CASSPRTGASYEQYF
CDR3nt: TGTGCCAGCAGTCCACGGACAGGGGCCTCCTACGAGCAGTACTTC

j_gene: TRBJ1-2
v_gene: TRBV5-1
abundance: -
d_gene: TRBD1
CDR3aa: CASSFQLWTGGGLDGYTF
CDR3nt: TGCGCCAGCAGCTTCCAACTATGGACAGGAGGGGGACTCGATGGCTACACCTTC

j_gene: TRBJ2-7
v_gene: TRBV28
abundance: -
d_gene: TRBD1
CDR3aa: CASSYGQGGYEQYF
CDR3nt: TGTGCCAGCAGTTACGGACAGGGGGGCTACGAGCAGTACTTC

j_gene: TRBJ1-1
v_gene: TRBV9
abundance: -
d_gene: TRBD1
CDR3aa: CASSGGGQPNTEAFF
CDR3nt: TGTGCCAGCAGCGGAGGGGGACAGCCTAACACTGAAGCTTTCTTT

j_gene: TRBJ2-1
v_gene: TRBV28
abundance: -
d_gene: -
CDR3aa: CATAEWRGYNEQFF
CDR3nt: TGTGCCACTGCTGAGTGGCGGGGCTACAATGAGCAGTTCTTC

j_gene: TRBJ2-1
v_gene: TRBV27
abundance: -
d_gene: -
CDR3aa: CASSLWNEQFF
CDR3nt: TGTGCCAGCAGTTTATGGAATGAGCAGTTCTTC

j_gene: TRBJ1-1
v_gene: TRBV6-6
abundance: -
d_gene: -
CDR3aa: CASSYLGVNTEAFF
CDR3nt: TGTGCCAGCAGTTACTTGGGGGTGAACACTGAAGCTTTCTTT

j_gene: TRBJ2-7
v_gene: TRBV19
abundance: -
d_gene: TRBD1
CDR3aa: CASSIVDRDEQYF
CDR3nt: TGTGCCAGTAGTATAGTGGACAGGGACGAGCAGTACTTC

j_gene: TRBJ2-2
v_gene: TRBV7-9
abundance: -
d_gene: -
CDR3aa: CASSSTMSTGELFF
CDR3nt: TGTGCCAGCAGCTCGACGATGAGCACCGGGGAGCTGTTTTTT

j_gene: TRBJ2-1
v_gene: TRBV11-2
abundance: -
d_gene: -
CDR3aa: CASSPLVGEQFF
CDR3nt: TGTGCCAGCAGCCCCCTCGTTGGTGAGCAGTTCTTC

j_gene: TRBJ1-5
v_gene: TRBV27
abundance: few
d_gene: TRBD1
CDR3aa: CASSLTGRQPQHF
CDR3nt: TGTGCCAGCAGTTTGACAGGGAGGCAGCCCCAGCATTTT

j_gene: TRBJ1-1
v_gene: TRBV9
abundance: -
d_gene: -
CDR3aa: CASSVVRGPTPEAFF
CDR3nt: TGTGCCAGCAGCGTAGTAAGAGGACCCACCCCTGAAGCTTTCTTT